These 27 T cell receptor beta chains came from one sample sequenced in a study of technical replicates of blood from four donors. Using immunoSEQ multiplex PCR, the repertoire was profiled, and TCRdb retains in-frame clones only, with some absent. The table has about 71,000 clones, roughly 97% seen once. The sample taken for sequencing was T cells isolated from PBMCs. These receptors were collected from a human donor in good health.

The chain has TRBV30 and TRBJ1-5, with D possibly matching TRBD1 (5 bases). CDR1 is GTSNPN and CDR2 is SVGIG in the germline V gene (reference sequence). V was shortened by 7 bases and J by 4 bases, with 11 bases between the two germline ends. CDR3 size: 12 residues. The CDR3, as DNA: TGTGCCTCGGGACTTCTAAATCAGCCCCAGCATTTT. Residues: CASGLLNQPQHF.

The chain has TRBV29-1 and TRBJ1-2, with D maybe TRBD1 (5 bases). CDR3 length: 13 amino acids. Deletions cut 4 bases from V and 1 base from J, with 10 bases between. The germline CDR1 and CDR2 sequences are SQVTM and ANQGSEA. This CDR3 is CSVVDRFNYGYTF. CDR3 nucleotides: TGCAGCGTTGTTGACAGATTTAACTATGGCTACACCTTC.

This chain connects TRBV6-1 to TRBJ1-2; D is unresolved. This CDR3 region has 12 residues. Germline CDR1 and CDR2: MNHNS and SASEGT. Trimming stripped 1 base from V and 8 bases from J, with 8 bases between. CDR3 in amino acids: CASSEGGRGYTF. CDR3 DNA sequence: TGTGCCAGCAGTGAAGGAGGGCGGGGCTACACCTTC.

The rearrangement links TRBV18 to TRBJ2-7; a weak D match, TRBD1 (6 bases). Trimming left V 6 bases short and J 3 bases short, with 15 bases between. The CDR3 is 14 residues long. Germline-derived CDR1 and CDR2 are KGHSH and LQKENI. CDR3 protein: CASSPDRNSYEQYF. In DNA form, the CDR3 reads TGTGCCAGCTCCCCCGACAGGAACAGCTACGAGCAGTACTTC. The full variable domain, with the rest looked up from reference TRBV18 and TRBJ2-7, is NAGVMQNPRHLVRRRGQEARLRCSPMKGHSHVYWYRQLPEEGLKFMVYLQKENIIDESGMPKERFSAEFPKEGPSILRIQQVVRGDSAAYFCASSPDRNSYEQYFGPGTRLTVT.

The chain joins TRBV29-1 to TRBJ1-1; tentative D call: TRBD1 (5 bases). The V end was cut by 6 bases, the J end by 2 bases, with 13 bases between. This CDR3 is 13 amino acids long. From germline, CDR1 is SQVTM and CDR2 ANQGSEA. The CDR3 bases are TGCAGCGTATCCTCCGGGACTAACACTGAAGCTTTCTTT. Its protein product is CSVSSGTNTEAFF.

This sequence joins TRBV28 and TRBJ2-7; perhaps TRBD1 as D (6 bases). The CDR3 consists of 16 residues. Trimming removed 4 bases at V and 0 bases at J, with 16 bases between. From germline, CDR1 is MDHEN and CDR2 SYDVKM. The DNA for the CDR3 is TGTGCCAGCAGTTCCGCAGGGGATCCGAGCTCCTACGAGCAGTACTTC. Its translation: CASSSAGDPSSYEQYF.

CDR3 in DNA: TGTGCCAGCAGTGTGGATGGGGCGACAGATACGCAGTATTTT. Protein: CASSVDGATDTQYF. The chain has TRBV6-4 and TRBJ2-3; D perhaps matches TRBD1 (5 bases). CDR1 and CDR2 from the germline V gene are MRHNA and SNTAGT. The CDR3 loop spans 14 amino acids. Trimming removed 4 bases from V and 3 bases from J, with 11 bases in between.

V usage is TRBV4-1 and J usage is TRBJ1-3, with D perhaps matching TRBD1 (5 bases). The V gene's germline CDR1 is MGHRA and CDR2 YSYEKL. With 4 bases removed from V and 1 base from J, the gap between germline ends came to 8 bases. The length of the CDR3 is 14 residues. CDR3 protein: CASSLAGSGNTIYF. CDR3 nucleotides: TGCGCCAGCAGCCTTGCAGGGTCTGGAAACACCATATATTTT.

The CDR3 protein is CASSPDRGEKLFF. CDR3 nucleotides: TGTGCCAGCAGCCCCGACAGGGGGGAAAAACTGTTTTTT. The V and J genes are TRBV7-2 and TRBJ1-4; the match to TRBD1 covers 9 bases. The CDR3 consists of 13 residues. V lost 5 bases, J lost 8 bases, and 3 bases stayed unmatched. Germline-derived CDR1 and CDR2 are SGHTA and FQGNSA.

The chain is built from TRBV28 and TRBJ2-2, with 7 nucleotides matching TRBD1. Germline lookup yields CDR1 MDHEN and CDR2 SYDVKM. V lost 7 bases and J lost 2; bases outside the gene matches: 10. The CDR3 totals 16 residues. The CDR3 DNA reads TGTGCCAGCACCCTGGGGCGACAGGGAAACACCGGGGAGCTGTTTTTT. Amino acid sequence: CASTLGRQGNTGELFF. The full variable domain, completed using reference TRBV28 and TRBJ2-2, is DVKVTQSSRYLVKRTGEKVFLECVQDMDHENMFWYRQDPGLGLRLIYFSYDVKMKEKGDIPEGYSVSREKKERFSLILESASTNQTSMYLCASTLGRQGNTGELFFGEGSRLTVL.

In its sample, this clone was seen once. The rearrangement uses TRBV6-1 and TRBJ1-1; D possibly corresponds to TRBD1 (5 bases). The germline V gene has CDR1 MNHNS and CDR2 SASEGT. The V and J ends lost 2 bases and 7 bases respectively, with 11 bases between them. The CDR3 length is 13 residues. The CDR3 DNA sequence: TGTGCCAGCAGTGAATGGGTCGGGGGTGAAGCTTTCTTT. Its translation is CASSEWVGGEAFF.

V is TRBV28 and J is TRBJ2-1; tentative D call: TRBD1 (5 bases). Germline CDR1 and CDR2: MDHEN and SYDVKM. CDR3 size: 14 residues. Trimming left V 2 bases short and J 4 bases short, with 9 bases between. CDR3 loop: CASSLQGGYNEQFF. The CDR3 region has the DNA TGTGCCAGCAGTTTACAGGGTGGTTACAATGAGCAGTTCTTC.

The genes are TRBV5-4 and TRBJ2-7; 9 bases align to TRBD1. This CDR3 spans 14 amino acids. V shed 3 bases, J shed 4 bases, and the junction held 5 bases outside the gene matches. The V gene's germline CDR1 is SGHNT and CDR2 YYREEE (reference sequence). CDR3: CASSWGQGSYEQYF. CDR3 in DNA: TGTGCCAGCAGCTGGGGACAGGGTTCTTACGAGCAGTACTTC.

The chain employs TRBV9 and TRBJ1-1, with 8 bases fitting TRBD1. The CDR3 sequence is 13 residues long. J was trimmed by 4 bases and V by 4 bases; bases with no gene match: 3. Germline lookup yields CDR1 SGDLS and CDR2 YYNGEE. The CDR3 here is CASSSTGGTEAFF. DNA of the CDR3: TGTGCCAGCAGCTCCACAGGGGGCACTGAAGCTTTCTTT.

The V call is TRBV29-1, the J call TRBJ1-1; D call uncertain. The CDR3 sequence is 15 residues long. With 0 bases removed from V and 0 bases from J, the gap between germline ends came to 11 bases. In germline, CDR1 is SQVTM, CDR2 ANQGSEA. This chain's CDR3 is CSVEEPEGMNTEAFF. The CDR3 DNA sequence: TGCAGCGTTGAAGAACCCGAGGGAATGAACACTGAAGCTTTCTTT.

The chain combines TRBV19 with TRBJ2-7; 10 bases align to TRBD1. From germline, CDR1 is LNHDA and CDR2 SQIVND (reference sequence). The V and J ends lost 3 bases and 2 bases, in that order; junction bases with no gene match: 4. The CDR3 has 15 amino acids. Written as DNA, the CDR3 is TGTGCCAGTAGTATCTCGGGACAGGGGACCTACGAGCAGTACTTC. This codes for CASSISGQGTYEQYF.

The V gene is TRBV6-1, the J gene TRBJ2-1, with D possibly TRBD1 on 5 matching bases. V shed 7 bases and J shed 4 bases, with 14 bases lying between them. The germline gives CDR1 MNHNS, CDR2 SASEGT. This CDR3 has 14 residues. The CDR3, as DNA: TGTGCCAGCAATATCAGGGTGGGATACAATGAGCAGTTCTTC. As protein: CASNIRVGYNEQFF.

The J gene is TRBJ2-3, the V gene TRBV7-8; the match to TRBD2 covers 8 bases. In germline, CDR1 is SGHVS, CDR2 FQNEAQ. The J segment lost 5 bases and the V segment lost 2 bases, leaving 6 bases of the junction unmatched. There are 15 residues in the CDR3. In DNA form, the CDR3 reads TGTGCCAGCAGCTTATGGCGGGAGGAGGAAGATACGCAGTATTTT. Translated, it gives CASSLWREEEDTQYF. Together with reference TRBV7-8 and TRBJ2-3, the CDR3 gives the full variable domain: GAGVSQSPRYKVAKRGQDVALRCDPISGHVSLFWYQQALGQGPEFLTYFQNEAQLDKSGLPSDRFFAERPEGSVSTLKIQRTQQEDSAVYLCASSLWREEEDTQYFGPGTRLTVL.

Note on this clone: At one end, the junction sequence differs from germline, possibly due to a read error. This CDR3 is CATSLEPGGEQFF. Here the CDR3 DNA reads TGTGCCACCAGTTTGGAACCGGGAGGTGAGCAGTTCTTC. The chain is built from TRBV27 and TRBJ2-1; TRBD2 matches at 7 bases. Germline V gene data show CDR1 as MNHEY and CDR2 as SMNVEV (reference sequence). The CDR3 is 13 residues long.

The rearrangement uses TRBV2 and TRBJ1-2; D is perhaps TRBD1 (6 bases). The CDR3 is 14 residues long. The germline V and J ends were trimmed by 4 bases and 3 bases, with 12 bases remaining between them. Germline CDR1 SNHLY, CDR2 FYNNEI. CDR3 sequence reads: CASSASRGDYGYTF. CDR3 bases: TGTGCCAGCAGTGCATCCAGGGGAGACTATGGCTACACCTTC.

The CDR3 coding sequence is TGCAGCGTTCGGGACTTAATCTCGGACACCGGGGAGCTGTTTTTT. This gives the protein CSVRDLISDTGELFF. V is TRBV29-1 and J is TRBJ2-2; D is perhaps TRBD2 (6 bases). From germline, CDR1 is SQVTM and CDR2 ANQGSEA. Trimming pared 5 bases from V and 3 bases from J, leaving 16 bases between. CDR3 length: 15 amino acids.

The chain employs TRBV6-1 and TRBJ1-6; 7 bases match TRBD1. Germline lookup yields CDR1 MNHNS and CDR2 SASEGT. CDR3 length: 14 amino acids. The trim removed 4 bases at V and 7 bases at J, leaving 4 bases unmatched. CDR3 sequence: CASSGRQGNSPLHF. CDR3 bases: TGTGCCAGCAGTGGGAGACAGGGAAATTCACCCCTCCACTTT.

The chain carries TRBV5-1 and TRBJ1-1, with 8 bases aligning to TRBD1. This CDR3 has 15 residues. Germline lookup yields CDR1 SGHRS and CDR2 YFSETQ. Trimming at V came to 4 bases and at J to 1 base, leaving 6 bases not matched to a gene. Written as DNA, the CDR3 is TGCGCCAGCAGCCGCGGACAGGGAGGGAACACTGAAGCTTTCTTT. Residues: CASSRGQGGNTEAFF.

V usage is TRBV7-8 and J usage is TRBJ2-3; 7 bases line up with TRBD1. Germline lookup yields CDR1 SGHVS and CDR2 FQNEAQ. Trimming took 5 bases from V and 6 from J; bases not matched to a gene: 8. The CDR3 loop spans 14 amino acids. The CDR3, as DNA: TGTGCCAGCAGCGACCACAGGGGTCCGGATACGCAGTATTTT. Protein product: CASSDHRGPDTQYF.

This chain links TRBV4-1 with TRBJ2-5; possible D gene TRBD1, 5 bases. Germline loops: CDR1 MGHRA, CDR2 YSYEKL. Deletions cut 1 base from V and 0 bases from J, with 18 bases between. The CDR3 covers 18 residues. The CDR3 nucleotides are TGCGCCAGCAGCCAAGTCGCCACTCCGACAGTCTACCAAGAGACCCAGTACTTC. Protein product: CASSQVATPTVYQETQYF.

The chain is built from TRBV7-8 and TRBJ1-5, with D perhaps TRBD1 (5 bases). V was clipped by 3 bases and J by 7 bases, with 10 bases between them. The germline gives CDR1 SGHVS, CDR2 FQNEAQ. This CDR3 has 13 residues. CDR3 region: CASSFGGGQPQHF. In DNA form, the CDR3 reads TGTGCCAGCAGCTTTGGGGGGGGGCAGCCCCAGCATTTT.

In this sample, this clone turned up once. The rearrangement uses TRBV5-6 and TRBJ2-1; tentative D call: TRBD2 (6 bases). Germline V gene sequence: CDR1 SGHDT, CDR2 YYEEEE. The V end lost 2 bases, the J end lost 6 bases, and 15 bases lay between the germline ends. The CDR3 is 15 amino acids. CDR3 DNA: TGTGCCAGCAGCTTCGCGGGGTCTCTCCGCAATGAGCAGTTCTTC. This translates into CASSFAGSLRNEQFF.